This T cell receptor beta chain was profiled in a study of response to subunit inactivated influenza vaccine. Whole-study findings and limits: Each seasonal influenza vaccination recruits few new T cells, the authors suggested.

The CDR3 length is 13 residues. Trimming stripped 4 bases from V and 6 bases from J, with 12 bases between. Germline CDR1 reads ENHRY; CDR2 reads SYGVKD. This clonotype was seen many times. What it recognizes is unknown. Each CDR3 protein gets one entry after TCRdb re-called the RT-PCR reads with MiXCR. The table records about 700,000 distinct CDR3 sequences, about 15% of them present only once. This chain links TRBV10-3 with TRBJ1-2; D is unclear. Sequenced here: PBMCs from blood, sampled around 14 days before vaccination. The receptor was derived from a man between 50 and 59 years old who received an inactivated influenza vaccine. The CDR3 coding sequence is TGTGCCATCAGTGCCAAAAATTCGGATGGCTACACCTTC. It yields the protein CAISAKNSDGYTF.